The sequence of this TCR beta chain was determined in a study of T cell repertoires in cytomegalovirus infection. Trimming cost V 8 bases and J 12 bases; bases outside gene matches: 10. Germline V gene data show CDR1 as SGHVS and CDR2 as FNYEAQ. This CDR3 has 13 residues. This clonotype was found a few times. As yet, its antigen is unknown. MiXCR, applied by TCRdb to the reads, yields one record per CDR3 protein. The table has 830,000 or so distinct CDR3 sequences, 32% seen once. Material: cultured CD8+ T cells from PBMCs, obtained from culture after CMV antigen stimulation. This receptor was taken from a human donor in good health (CMV status not recorded). Some clones in this sample may be carry-over from other donors' samples. The rearrangement links TRBV7-6 to TRBJ2-1; TRBD2 aligns across 10 bases. The CDR3 is CASQESGGARQFF. CDR3 coding DNA: TGTGCCAGCCAGGAAAGCGGGGGGGCAAGGCAGTTCTTC.